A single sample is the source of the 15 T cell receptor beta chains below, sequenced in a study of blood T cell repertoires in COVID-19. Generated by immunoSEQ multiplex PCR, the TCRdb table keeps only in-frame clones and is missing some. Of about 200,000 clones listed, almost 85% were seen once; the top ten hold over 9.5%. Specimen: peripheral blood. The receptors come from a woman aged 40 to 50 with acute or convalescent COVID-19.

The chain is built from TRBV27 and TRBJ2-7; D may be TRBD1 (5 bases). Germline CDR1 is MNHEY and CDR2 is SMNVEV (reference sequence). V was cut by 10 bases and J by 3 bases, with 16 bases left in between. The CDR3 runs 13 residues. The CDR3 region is CATLGPPNYEQYF. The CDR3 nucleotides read TGTGCCACTTTGGGGCCCCCTAACTACGAGCAGTACTTC.

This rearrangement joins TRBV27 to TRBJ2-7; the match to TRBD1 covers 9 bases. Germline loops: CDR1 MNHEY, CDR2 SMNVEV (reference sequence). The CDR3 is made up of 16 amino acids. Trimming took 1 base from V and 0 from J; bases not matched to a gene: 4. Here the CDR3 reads CASSLLSTGGSYEQYF. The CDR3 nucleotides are TGTGCCAGCAGTTTATTATCGACAGGGGGCTCCTACGAGCAGTACTTC.

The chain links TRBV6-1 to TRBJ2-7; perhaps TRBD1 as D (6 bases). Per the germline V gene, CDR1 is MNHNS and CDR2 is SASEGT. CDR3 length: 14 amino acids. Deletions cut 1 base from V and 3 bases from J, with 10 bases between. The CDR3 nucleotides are TGTGCCAGCAGTGAAGAAGGGGGAGTCTACGAGCAGTACTTC. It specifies CASSEEGGVYEQYF.

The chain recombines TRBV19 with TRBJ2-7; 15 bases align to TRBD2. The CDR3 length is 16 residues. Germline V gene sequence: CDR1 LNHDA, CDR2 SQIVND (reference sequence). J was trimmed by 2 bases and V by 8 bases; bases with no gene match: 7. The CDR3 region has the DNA TGTGCCAGTGCGGGACTAGCGGGGGGACAGACCTACGAGCAGTACTTC. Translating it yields CASAGLAGGQTYEQYF.

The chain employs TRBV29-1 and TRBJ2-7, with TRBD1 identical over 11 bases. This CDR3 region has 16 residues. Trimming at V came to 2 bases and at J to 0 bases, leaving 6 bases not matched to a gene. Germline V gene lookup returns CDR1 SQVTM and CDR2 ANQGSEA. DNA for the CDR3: TGCAGCGTTGAAATTGGGACAGGGGGGGTCTCCTACGAGCAGTACTTC. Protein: CSVEIGTGGVSYEQYF.

Here the CDR3 reads CASSPGTPYGYTF. In DNA, the CDR3 is TGTGCCAGCAGCCCCGGGACTCCTTATGGCTACACCTTC. V usage is TRBV5-6 and J usage is TRBJ1-2; D is perhaps TRBD1 (5 bases). V was cut by 4 bases and J by 5 bases, with 12 bases left in between. CDR1 is SGHDT, CDR2 YYEEEE, per germline. The CDR3 consists of 13 residues.

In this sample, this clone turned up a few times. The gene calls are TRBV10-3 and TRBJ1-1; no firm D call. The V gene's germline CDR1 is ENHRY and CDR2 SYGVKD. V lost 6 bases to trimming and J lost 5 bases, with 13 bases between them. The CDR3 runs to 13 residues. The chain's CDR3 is CAISPRDRTEAFF. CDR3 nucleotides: TGTGCCATCAGCCCACGGGATCGGACTGAAGCTTTCTTT.

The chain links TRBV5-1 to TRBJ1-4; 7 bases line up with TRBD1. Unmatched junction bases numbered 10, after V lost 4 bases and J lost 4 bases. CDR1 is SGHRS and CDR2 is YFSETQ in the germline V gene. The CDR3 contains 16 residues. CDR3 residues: CASSPVPTGNNEKLFF. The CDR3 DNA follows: TGCGCCAGCAGCCCCGTACCGACAGGGAATAATGAAAAACTGTTTTTT.

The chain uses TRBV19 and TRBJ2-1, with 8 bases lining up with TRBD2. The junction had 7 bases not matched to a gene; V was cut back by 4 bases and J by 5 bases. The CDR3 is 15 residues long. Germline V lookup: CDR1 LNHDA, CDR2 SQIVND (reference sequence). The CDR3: CASSTGTRLHNEQFF. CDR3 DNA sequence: TGTGCCAGTAGTACCGGGACTAGGCTGCACAATGAGCAGTTCTTC.

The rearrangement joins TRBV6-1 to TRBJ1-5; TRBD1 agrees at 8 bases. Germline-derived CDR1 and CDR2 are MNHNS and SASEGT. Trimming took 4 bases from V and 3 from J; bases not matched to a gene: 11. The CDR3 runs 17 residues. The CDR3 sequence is CASSAGQGISPNQPQHF. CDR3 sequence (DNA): TGTGCCAGCAGTGCAGGACAGGGCATTTCCCCCAATCAGCCCCAGCATTTT.

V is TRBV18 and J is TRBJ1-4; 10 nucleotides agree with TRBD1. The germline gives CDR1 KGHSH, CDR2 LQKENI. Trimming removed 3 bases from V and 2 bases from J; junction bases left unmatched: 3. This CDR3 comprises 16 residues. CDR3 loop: CASSPGQGTTNEKLFF. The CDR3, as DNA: TGTGCCAGCTCACCGGGACAGGGGACGACTAATGAAAAACTGTTTTTT.

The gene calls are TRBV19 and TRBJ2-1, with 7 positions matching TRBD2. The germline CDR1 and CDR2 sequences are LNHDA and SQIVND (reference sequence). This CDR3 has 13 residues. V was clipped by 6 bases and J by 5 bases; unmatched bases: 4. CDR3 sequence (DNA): TGTGCCAGTAGACCGGGACTACACAATGAGCAGTTCTTC. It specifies CASRPGLHNEQFF. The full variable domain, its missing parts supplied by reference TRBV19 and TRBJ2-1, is DGGITQSPKYLFRKEGQNVTLSCEQNLNHDAMYWYRQDPGQGLRLIYYSQIVNDFQKGDIAEGYSVSREKKESFPLTVTSAQKNPTAFYLCASRPGLHNEQFFGPGTRLTVL.

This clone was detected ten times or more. CDR3 DNA: TGTGCCAGTAGGTTCGGGGCACAGGGCTTCTCTGGGGCCAACGTCCTGACTTTC. Translation: CASRFGAQGFSGANVLTF. This rearrangement joins TRBV19 to TRBJ2-6, with a possible D match to TRBD1 (6 bases). V lost 6 bases and J 0 bases, leaving 18 bases between the germline ends. This CDR3 is 18 amino acids long. The germline V gene has CDR1 LNHDA and CDR2 SQIVND (reference sequence).

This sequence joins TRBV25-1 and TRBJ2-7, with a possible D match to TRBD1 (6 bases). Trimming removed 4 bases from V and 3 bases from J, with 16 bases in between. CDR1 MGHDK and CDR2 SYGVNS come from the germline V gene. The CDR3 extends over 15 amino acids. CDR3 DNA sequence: TGTGCCAGCAGTGCCCAGGGGTCTAAAGGCTACGAGCAGTACTTC. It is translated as CASSAQGSKGYEQYF.

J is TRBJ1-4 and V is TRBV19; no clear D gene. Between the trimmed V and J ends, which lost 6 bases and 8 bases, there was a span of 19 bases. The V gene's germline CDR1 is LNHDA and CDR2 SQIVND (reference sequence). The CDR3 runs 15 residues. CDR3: CASSTGGIAGEKLFF. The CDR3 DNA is TGTGCCAGTAGCACGGGTGGAATCGCTGGGGAAAAACTGTTTTTT.